This T cell receptor beta chain was sequenced in a study of early T cells in non-severe SARS-CoV-2 infection. In the study overall: Chains were unpaired, as sequencing was done on bulk RNA from unsorted whole blood.

General study results and limits: The study's VDJdb matching favored anti-spike CD8 responses and missed private and CD4 specificities.

The sample holds a few counts of this clonotype. The target antigen is unknown. Tagging with unique molecular identifiers was applied to individual cDNA molecules. MiXCR, run by TCRdb on the 5' RACE reads, gives a single entry per CDR3 protein. The sample consists of just over 80,000 distinct CDR3 sequences, approximately 14% of them appearing once. This CDR3 has 18 residues. In germline, CDR1 is SGHRS, CDR2 YFSETQ. After removal of 3 bases from V and 4 bases from J, the junction contained 17 bases not matched to a gene. The TCR comes from an adult who was a healthcare worker with PCR-confirmed SARS-CoV-2 infection or an uninfected control (not recorded which). This chain uses TRBV5-1 with TRBJ1-1, with 8 bases aligning to TRBD1. The sample comprised whole blood. In DNA, the CDR3 is TGCGCCAGCAGCTCAAACCTCAGGGGGCGGTCTGGTGGCACTGAAGCTTTCTTT. Translated: CASSSNLRGRSGGTEAFF.